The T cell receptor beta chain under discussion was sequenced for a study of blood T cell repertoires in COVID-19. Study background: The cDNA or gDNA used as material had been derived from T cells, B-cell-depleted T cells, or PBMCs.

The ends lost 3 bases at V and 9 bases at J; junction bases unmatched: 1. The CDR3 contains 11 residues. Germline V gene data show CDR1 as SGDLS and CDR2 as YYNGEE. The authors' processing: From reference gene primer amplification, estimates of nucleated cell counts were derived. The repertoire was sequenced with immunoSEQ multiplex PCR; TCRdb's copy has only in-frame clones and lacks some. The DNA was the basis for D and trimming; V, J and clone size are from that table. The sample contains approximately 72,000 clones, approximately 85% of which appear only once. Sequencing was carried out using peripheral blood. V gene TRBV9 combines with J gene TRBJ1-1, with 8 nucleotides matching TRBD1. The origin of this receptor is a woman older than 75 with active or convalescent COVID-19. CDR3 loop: CASSGQGQAFF. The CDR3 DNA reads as TGTGCCAGCAGCGGACAGGGGCAAGCTTTCTTT.